This T cell receptor beta chain appears in the sequencing data of a study of neurological immune-mediated disorders. TCRdb recomputed calls from the 5' RACE reads with MiXCR, one row per CDR3 protein. The profile shows about 74,000 distinct CDR3 sequences, 5.2% of them singletons. This clonotype was detected ten times or more. Its specificity is unknown. Study-wide findings and caveats: The multiple sclerosis repertoire cluster had no clinical or MRI feature associated with it. HTLV-1-associated myelopathy led in TCR clonal expansion, while multiple sclerosis ranked lowest, below healthy controls.

The CDR3 loop spans 15 amino acids. Germline values: CDR1 SGHTA, CDR2 FQGNSA. The V and J ends lost 5 bases and 4 bases respectively, with 15 bases between them. Sequences were obtained from PBMCs. This rearrangement joins TRBV7-2 to TRBJ1-3; D not resolved. The receptor was derived from a young man with multiple sclerosis. CDR3 amino acids: CASSATSTGGNTIYF. For the CDR3, the DNA is TGTGCCAGCAGCGCGACCTCGACGGGGGGAAACACCATATATTTT.